This note documents a single T cell receptor (beta chain) sequence. As yet, its antigen is unknown. Method: immunoSEQ multiplex PCR; TCRdb's copy keeps in-frame clones and lacks some. The repertoire holds more than 95,000 clones, with 65% to 75% as singletons. The data were obtained in a study of radiotherapy plus CTLA-4 blockade in lung cancer. This CDR3 is built from 12 residues. From germline, CDR1 is GTSNPN and CDR2 SVGIG (reference sequence). Trimming pared 0 bases from V and 11 bases from J, leaving 11 bases between. Notes on the study in general: Some TCR clones had been derived from tumors. These clones expanded in peripheral blood after radiotherapy plus ipilimumab.

This TCR was recovered from a human donor with non-small cell lung cancer who had a partial response to radiotherapy plus ipilimumab. Some clones in this sample may be carry-over from other donors' samples. The V gene is TRBV30, the J gene TRBJ1-5; D gene unclear. The material was peripheral blood, obtained from a patient treated with radiotherapy plus ipilimumab. The CDR3 is CAWSVIAGAQHF. CDR3 DNA: TGTGCCTGGAGTGTAATCGCCGGTGCCCAGCATTTT.